Presented here are 5 T cell receptor beta chains from one specimen sequenced in a study of shared clonotypes between healthy human individuals. Data came from immunoSEQ multiplex PCR; TCRdb stores just in-frame clones and leaves some out. The repertoire holds 300,000 to 350,000 clones, about 70% seen once, with about 10% in the top ten. The sequencing input was memory CD4+ T cells sorted from blood. As to subset: CD45RA-negative fraction. These receptors all stem from a man aged 30 to 45 in good health.

The V call is TRBV19, the J call TRBJ2-7; 13 bases fit TRBD2. The closer fit of TRBJ2-5 to the DNA end suggests the J call may be wrong. Germline V gives CDR1 LNHDA, CDR2 SQIVND (reference sequence). The CDR3 length is 16 residues. The chain's CDR3 is CASTPGTSGIQETQYF. CDR3 in DNA: TGTGCCAGTACCCCCGGGACTAGCGGGATCCAAGAGACCCAGTACTTC.

This clone was seen only a few times. This chain uses TRBV5-1 with TRBJ1-1; D not certain. The V and J ends lost 4 bases and 0 bases respectively, with 10 bases between them. Germline CDR1 is SGHRS and CDR2 is YFSETQ. The CDR3 spans 14 residues. For the CDR3, the DNA is TGCGCCAGCAGCCCGGAAATACTGAACACTGAAGCTTTCTTT. Its translation is CASSPEILNTEAFF.

The chain has TRBV5-4 and TRBJ2-7; D gene ambiguous. Trimming took off 3 bases at V and 0 bases at J, with 4 bases between the two ends. The CDR3 runs 12 residues. Germline V gene sequence: CDR1 SGHNT, CDR2 YYREEE (reference sequence). This chain's CDR3 is CASSWDSYEQYF. CDR3 DNA: TGTGCCAGCAGCTGGGACTCCTACGAGCAGTACTTC.

This clone was observed at least ten times. The chain recombines TRBV11-1 with TRBJ2-7; the match to TRBD1 covers 8 bases. V lost 0 bases, J lost 0 bases, and 1 base stayed unmatched. CDR3 length: 15 amino acids. Germline V gene lookup returns CDR1 SGHAT and CDR2 FQDESV (reference sequence). CDR3 residues: CASSLADRGSYEQYF. In DNA, the CDR3 is TGTGCCAGCAGCTTAGCCGACAGGGGCTCCTACGAGCAGTACTTC.

The CDR3 sequence: CASSIYPWGEQYF. In DNA, the CDR3 is TGTGCCAGCAGCATATACCCCTGGGGCGAGCAGTACTTC. The rearrangement uses TRBV11-3 and TRBJ2-7; no clear D. V was pared by 5 bases and J by 6 bases, with 14 bases between. Per germline, CDR1 SGHNT and CDR2 YENEEA. The CDR3 covers 13 residues. Together with reference TRBV11-3 and TRBJ2-7, the CDR3 gives the full variable domain: EAGVVQSPRYKIIEKKQPVAFWCNPISGHNTLYWYLQNLGQGPELLIRYENEEAVDDSQLPKDRFSAERLKGVDSTLKIQPAELGDSAVYLCASSIYPWGEQYFGPGTRLTVT.